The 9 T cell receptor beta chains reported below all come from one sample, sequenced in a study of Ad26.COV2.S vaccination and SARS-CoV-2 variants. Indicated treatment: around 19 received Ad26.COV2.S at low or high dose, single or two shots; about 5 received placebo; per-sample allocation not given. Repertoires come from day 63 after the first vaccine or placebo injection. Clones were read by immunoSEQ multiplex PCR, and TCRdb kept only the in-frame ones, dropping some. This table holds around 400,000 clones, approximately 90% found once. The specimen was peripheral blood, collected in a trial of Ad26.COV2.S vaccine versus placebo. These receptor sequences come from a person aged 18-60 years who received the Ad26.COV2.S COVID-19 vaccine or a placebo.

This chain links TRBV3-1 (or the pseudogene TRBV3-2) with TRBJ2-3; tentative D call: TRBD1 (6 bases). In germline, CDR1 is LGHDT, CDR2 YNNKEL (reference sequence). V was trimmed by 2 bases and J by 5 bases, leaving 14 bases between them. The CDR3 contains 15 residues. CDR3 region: CASSQTGSGEDTQYF. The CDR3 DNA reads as TGTGCCAGCAGCCAAACAGGCTCAGGGGAAGATACGCAGTATTTT.

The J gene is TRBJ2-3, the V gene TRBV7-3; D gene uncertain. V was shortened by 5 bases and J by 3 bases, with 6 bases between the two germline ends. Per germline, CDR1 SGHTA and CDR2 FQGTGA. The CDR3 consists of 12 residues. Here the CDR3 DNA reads TGTGCCAGCAGCGATCAGACAGATACGCAGTATTTT. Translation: CASSDQTDTQYF.

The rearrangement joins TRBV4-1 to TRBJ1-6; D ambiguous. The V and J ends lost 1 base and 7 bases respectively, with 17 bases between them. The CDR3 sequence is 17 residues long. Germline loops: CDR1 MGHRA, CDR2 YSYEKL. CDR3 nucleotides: TGCGCCAGCAGCCAAGGGTATGGAGGGTCGCGAAATTCACCCCTCCACTTT. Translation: CASSQGYGGSRNSPLHF.

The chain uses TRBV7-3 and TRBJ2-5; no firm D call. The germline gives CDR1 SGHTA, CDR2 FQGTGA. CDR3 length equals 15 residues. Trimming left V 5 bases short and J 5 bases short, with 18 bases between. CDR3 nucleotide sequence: TGTGCCAGCAGCCCCTCTGGCGGTCGGGCGGAGACCCAGTACTTC. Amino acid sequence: CASSPSGGRAETQYF.

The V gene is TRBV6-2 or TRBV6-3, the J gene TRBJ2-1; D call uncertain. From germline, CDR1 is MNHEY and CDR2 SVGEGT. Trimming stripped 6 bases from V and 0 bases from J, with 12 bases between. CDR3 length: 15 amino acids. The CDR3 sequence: CASSRTKSSYNEQFF. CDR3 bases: TGTGCCAGCAGCCGCACTAAGAGCTCCTACAATGAGCAGTTCTTC.

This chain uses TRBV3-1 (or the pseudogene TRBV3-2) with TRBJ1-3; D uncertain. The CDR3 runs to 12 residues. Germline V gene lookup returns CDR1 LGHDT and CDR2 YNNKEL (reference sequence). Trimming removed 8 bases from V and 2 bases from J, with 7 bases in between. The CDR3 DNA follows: TGTGCCAGCGAAGGGCCTGGAAACACCATATATTTT. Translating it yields CASEGPGNTIYF.

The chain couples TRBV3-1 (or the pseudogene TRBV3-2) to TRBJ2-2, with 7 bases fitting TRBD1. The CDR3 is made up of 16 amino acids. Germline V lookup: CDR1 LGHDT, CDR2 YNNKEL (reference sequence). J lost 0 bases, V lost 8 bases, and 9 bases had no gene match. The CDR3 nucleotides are TGTGCCAGCCAAAGACAGGGCCTATCGAACACCGGGGAGCTGTTTTTT. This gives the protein CASQRQGLSNTGELFF.

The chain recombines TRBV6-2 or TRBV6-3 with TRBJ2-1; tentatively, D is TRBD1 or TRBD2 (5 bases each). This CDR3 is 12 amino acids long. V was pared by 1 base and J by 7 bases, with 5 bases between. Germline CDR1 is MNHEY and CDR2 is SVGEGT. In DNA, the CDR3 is TGTGCCAGCAGTTACTGGGGGAATGAGCAGTTCTTC. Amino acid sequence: CASSYWGNEQFF.

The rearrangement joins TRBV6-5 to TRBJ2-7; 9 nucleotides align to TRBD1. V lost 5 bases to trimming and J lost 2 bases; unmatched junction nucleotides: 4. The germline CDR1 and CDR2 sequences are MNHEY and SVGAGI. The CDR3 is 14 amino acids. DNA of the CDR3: TGTGCCAGCAGTAGAGGGACAGGGACCTACGAGCAGTACTTC. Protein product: CASSRGTGTYEQYF.